These 10 T cell receptor beta chains share one sample of origin, sequenced in a study of T cell repertoires in cytomegalovirus infection. Their antigens remain unidentified. Each CDR3 protein is one row after TCRdb ran MiXCR on the reads. The table has about 500,000 distinct CDR3 sequences, more than 30% seen once; the top ten hold about 17%. The sample here was cultured PBMCs, taken from culture after CMV antigen stimulation. Receptor source: a human donor in good health (CMV status not recorded). Some clones in this sample may be carry-over from other donors' samples.

V is TRBV6-2 or TRBV6-3 and J is TRBJ2-7; 9 bases match TRBD2. This CDR3 is 15 amino acids long. Germline values: CDR1 MNHEY, CDR2 SVGEGT. The V and J ends lost 2 bases and 0 bases, in that order; junction bases with no gene match: 2. The CDR3 nucleotides are TGTGCCAGCAGTTACGGACTAGCGTACTCCTACGAGCAGTACGTC. The encoded protein is CASSYGLAYSYEQYV.

This chain connects TRBV12-3 or TRBV12-4 to TRBJ2-5; perhaps TRBD2 as D (6 bases). The V end lost 8 bases, the J end lost 1 base, and 11 bases lay between the germline ends. The CDR3 totals 13 residues. This CDR3 is CASAGLSQETQYF. The CDR3 coding sequence is TGTGCCAGCGCCGGACTATCCCAAGAGACCCAGTACTTC.

This chain links TRBV27 with TRBJ1-1; D not resolved. The germline gives CDR1 MNHEY, CDR2 SMNVEV (reference sequence). Trimming pared 0 bases from V and 4 bases from J, leaving 9 bases between. This CDR3 region has 14 residues. The CDR3, as DNA: TGTGCCAGCAGTTTATCGGTCCCGGGCACTGAAGCTTTCTTT. Translated: CASSLSVPGTEAFF.

This chain joins TRBV7-9 and TRBJ2-7; 7 nucleotides match TRBD1. CDR3 length equals 12 residues. J lost 7 bases, V lost 5 bases, and 5 bases had no gene match. Per the germline V gene, CDR1 is SEHNR and CDR2 is FQNEAQ (reference sequence). The CDR3 spells CASSRQGGEQYV. CDR3 bases: TGTGCCAGCAGCCGACAGGGCGGGGAGCAGTACGTC.

Only a few counts were recorded for this clonotype. The V and J genes are TRBV12-3 or TRBV12-4 and TRBJ1-2; a possible D gene is TRBD1 (6 bases). The germline V and J ends were trimmed by 5 bases and 2 bases, with 15 bases remaining between them. The CDR3 consists of 15 residues. The CDR3 bases are TGTGCCAGCAGTCTATTTCGCGACAGGAACTATGGCTACACCTTC. Protein product: CASSLFRDRNYGYTF.

The gene calls are TRBV5-1 and TRBJ1-1; D gene uncertain. CDR3 length: 14 residues. The germline CDR1 and CDR2 sequences are SGHRS and YFSETQ. Trimming took off 2 bases at V and 3 bases at J, with 11 bases between the two ends. Written as DNA, the CDR3 is TGCGCCAGCAGCTTCAGTCCATTGGACACTGAAGCTTTCTTT. This gives the protein CASSFSPLDTEAFF.

The chain has TRBV18 and TRBJ2-1, with D uncertain. The germline V gene has CDR1 KGHSH and CDR2 LQKENI. V lost 0 bases and J 0 bases, leaving 9 bases between the germline ends. This CDR3 comprises 16 residues. The CDR3 region is CASSPPSGVSYNEQFF. CDR3 nucleotide sequence: TGTGCCAGCTCACCACCCAGTGGGGTCTCCTACAATGAGCAGTTCTTC.

The chain recombines TRBV11-2 with TRBJ2-1; D is ambiguous. The germline CDR1 and CDR2 sequences are SGHAT and FQNNGV. V was shortened by 7 bases and J by 3 bases, with 13 bases between the two germline ends. The CDR3 covers 14 residues. The CDR3 reads CASTPGDIYNEQFF. The CDR3 DNA follows: TGTGCCAGCACCCCTGGGGATATCTACAATGAGCAGTTCTTC. The entire variable domain, with the rest obtained from reference TRBV11-2 and TRBJ2-1, is as follows: EAGVAQSPRYKIIEKRQSVAFWCNPISGHATLYWYQQILGQGPKLLIQFQNNGVVDDSQLPKDRFSAERLKGVDSTLKIQPAKLEDSAVYLCASTPGDIYNEQFFGPGTRLTVL.

A note on this clonotype: One end of the junction varies from germline; a read error may be responsible. This sequence joins TRBV7-2 and TRBJ2-5, with D possibly being TRBD2 (5 bases). This CDR3 region has 13 residues. CDR1 is SGHTA and CDR2 is FQGNSA in the germline V gene. The CDR3 loop reads CASSPPGRGKLSF. The CDR3 DNA sequence: TGTGCCAGCAGCCCACCCGGACGGGGAAAGCTGTCATTC.

This clonotype was counted only a few times. The rearrangement links TRBV19 to TRBJ1-2; D remains unclear. Germline V gene data show CDR1 as LNHDA and CDR2 as SQIVND (reference sequence). Trimming took 5 bases from V and 1 from J, leaving 23 bases between them. The length of the CDR3 is 18 residues. The CDR3 region is CASSPRLNPLAYNYGYTF. DNA of the CDR3: TGTGCCAGTAGTCCCCGACTGAACCCTCTAGCCTATAACTATGGCTACACCTTC. The full variable domain, in which reference TRBV19 and TRBJ1-2 provide the parts outside the CDR3, is DGGITQSPKYLFRKEGQNVTLSCEQNLNHDAMYWYRQDPGQGLRLIYYSQIVNDFQKGDIAEGYSVSREKKESFPLTVTSAQKNPTAFYLCASSPRLNPLAYNYGYTFGSGTRLTVV.